The T cell receptor beta chain under discussion was sequenced for a study of cytomegalovirus exposure and HLA in healthy donors. About the study: In terms of ancestry, the Caucasian-associated cluster contained around four fifths of the roughly 400 genotyped donors.

The trim removed 7 bases at V and 3 bases at J, leaving 21 bases unmatched. CDR1 and CDR2 (germline): MNHEY, SMNVEV (reference sequence). This CDR3 has 19 residues. Donors counted as nominally healthy when sampled, yet unrecorded immune exposures were likely. Primers for the PCR totalled 60 Vbeta and 13 Jbeta. The table came from immunoSEQ multiplex PCR; TCRdb's copy has only in-frame clones and leaves some out. The repertoire has some 95,000 clones, around 70% of them found once; the top ten carry about 1.2%. The V and J genes are TRBV27 and TRBJ2-7; 10 nucleotides match TRBD2. The TCR sequence derives from a female donor in good health and CMV-seronegative. The sample was PBMCs. The CDR3 region has the DNA TGTGCCAGCATCTTGATTAGCGGGAGGAGTAGACAGCTAGACTACGAGCAGTACTTC. Protein sequence: CASILISGRSRQLDYEQYF.